This T cell receptor (beta chain) came from a study of cytomegalovirus exposure and HLA in healthy donors. PCR primers comprised 60 Vbeta and 13 Jbeta primers. Assay: immunoSEQ multiplex PCR; the TCRdb copy retains only in-frame clones and omits some. The sample includes about 130,000 clones, 76% of them seen just once. Study observations and caveats: Follow-up analysis seemed to connect common viral pathogens with several of the most significant clusters identified. Productive status was seen about 90% or about 30% of the time for most TCR beta V segments in an earlier analysis. It was reported in a later analysis that an Asian-associated ancestry cluster showed fewer N-insertions than the approximately 670-donor mean. Rates of TCR association differed by HLA locus in a later analysis, with DRB1 highest and HLA-C lowest.

Between the trimmed V and J ends, which lost 3 bases and 8 bases, there was a span of 23 bases. The CDR3 loop spans 16 amino acids. Germline assignment: CDR1 SGHNT and CDR2 YYREEE (reference sequence). A word on this clone: Its antigen remains unidentified.

Input material: PBMCs. The chain employs TRBV5-4 and TRBJ1-2, with a possible D match to TRBD1 (6 bases). This receptor was identified in a man aged 50-60 years in good health and CMV-seronegative. The CDR3: CASSSEGGGYLGGYTF. CDR3 coding DNA: TGTGCCAGCAGCTCGGAGGGAGGGGGTTACTTAGGCGGCTACACCTTC.